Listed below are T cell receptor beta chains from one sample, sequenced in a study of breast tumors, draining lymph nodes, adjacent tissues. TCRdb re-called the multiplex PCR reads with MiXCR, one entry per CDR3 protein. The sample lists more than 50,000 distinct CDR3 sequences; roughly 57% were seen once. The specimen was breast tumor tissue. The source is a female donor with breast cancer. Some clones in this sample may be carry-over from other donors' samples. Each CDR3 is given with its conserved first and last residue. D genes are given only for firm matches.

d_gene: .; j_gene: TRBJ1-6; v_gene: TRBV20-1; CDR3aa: CSASMRGGLAGGRSYNSPLHF
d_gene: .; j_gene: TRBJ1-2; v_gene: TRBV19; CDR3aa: CASSTDLRGDYGYTF
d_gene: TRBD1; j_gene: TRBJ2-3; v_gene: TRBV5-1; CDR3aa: CASRQGARNTQYF
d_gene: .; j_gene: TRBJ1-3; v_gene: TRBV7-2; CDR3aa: CASVARFGGNTIYF
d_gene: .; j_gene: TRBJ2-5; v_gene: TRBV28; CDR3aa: CASRQREETQYF
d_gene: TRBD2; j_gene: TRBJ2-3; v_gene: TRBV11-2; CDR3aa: CASSFLRGGSTDTQYF
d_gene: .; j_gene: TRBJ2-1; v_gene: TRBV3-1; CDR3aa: CASSQDIGSLDDEQFF
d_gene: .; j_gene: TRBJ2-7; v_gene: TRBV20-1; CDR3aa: CSARGTRYEQYF
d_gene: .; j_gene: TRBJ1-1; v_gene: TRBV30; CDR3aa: CAWSGEEGGAFF
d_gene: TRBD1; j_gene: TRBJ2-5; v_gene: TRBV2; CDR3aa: CATRDSLIETQYF
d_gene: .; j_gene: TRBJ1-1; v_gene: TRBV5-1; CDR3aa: CASSPREGINTEAFF
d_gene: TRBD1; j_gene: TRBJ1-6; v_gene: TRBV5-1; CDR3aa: CASGPGTGSGSPLHF
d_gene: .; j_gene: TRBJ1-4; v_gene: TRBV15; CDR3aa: CATSLLYGSTNEKLFF
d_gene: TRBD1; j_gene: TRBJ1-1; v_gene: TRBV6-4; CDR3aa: CASSDSSGTANTEAFF
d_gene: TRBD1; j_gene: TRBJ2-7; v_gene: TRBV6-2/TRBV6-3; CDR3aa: CASSSGQDYEQYF
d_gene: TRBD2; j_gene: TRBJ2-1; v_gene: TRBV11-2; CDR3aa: CASSFSGIAGGKNEQFF
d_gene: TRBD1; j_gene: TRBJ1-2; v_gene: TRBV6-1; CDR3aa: CASNLGDRGLAGYTF
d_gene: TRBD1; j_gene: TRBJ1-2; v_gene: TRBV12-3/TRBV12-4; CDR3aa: CASSLVQGARSYGYTF
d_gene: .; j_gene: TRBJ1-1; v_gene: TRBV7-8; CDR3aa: CASSLEMYTEAFF
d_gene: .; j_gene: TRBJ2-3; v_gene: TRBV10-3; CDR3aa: CAISESKGGGTDTQYF
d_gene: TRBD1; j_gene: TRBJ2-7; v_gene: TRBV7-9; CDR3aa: CASSLTRDRGYEQHF
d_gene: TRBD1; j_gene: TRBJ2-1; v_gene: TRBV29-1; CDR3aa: CSVGTGTAYNEQFF
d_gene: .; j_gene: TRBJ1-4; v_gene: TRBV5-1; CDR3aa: CASSLDLGKREKLFF
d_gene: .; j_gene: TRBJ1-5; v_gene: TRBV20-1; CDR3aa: CSARANQPQHF
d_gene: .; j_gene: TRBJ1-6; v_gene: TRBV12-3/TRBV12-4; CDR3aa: CASSLRTSGPNSPLHF
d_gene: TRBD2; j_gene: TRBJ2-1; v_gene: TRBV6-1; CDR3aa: CASSVLAGSSYNEQFF
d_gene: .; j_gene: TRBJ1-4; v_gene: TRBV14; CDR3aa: CASSLTEGTIEKLFF
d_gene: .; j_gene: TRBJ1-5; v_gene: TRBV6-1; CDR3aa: CASSESGYSNQPQHF
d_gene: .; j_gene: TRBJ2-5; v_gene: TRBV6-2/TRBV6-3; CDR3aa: CASSHGDSETQYF
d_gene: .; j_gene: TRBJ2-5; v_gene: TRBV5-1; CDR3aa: CASSFPGRGDTQYF
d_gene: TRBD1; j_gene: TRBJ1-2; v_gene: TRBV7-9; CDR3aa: CASSRLGRGIYGYTF
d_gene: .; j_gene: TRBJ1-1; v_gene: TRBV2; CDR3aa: CASSDPGGMNTEAFF
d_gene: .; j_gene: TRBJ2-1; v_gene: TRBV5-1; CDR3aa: CASSAWRNSYNEQFF
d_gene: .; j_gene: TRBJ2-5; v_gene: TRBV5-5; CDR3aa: CASIERPPGQETQYF
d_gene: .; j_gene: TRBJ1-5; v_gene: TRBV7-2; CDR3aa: CASSLGPTDPGTQHF
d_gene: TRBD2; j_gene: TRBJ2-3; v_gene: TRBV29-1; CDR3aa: CSSSPTSGITTQYF
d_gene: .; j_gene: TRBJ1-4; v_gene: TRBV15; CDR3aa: CATSRGGTNEKLFF
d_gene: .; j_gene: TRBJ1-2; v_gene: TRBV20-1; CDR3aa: CSAISDEGYTF
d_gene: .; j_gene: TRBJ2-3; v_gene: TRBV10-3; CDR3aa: CATSMGATGDTQYF
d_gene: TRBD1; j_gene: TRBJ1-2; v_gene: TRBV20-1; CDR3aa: CSARGDTGGGYTF
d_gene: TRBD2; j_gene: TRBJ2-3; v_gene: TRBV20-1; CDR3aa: CSAITSGSRTDTQYF